This T cell receptor beta chain was recorded in a study of circulating and synovial CD4+ cells in juvenile arthritis. As for this clone: The antigen remains unidentified.

The CDR3 loop spans 14 amino acids. The V gene's germline CDR1 is SEHNR and CDR2 FQNEAQ (reference sequence). V lost 2 bases and J lost 5, with 10 bases in between. Study results and limitations: The pathogenic-like versus bulk T cell difference escaped Vbeta family analysis.

Assay: immunoSEQ multiplex PCR; the TCRdb copy retains only in-frame clones and omits some. The sample comprises around 18,000 clones, approximately 89% of which are singletons, and roughly 0.75% rests with the top ten. This chain links TRBV7-9 with TRBJ1-5, with D unresolved. The sample taken for sequencing was CD4+ T cells from blood. The receptor's source is a human donor with juvenile idiopathic arthritis. In DNA form, the CDR3 reads TGTGCCAGCAGCTTAATTGGGCCGGATCAGCCCCAGCATTTT. Amino acid sequence: CASSLIGPDQPQHF.